This TCR beta chain was sequenced for a study of T-cell reconstitution after alpha-beta-depleted transplantation in children. CDR3 length: 10 residues. V was trimmed by 8 bases and J by 8 bases, leaving 12 bases between them. CDR1 and CDR2 from the germline V gene are SQVTM and ANQGSEA. Using unique molecular identifiers, the investigators prepared the TCRbeta library. TCRdb reprocessed the PCR reads with MiXCR, giving one entry per CDR3 protein. The sample carries some 250,000 distinct CDR3 sequences, approximately 12% recorded once. This TCR derives from a human donor who donated a stem cell graft to a child with acute lymphoblastic leukemia. The starting material was PBMCs from the stem cell graft donor, obtained from the stem cell graft. The rearrangement uses TRBV29-1 and TRBJ1-2, with D possibly TRBD1 on 5 matching bases. Here the CDR3 reads CSTRGGGYTF. The DNA of the CDR3 is TGCAGCACCCGCGGGGGGGGCTACACCTTC.